The 19 T cell receptor beta chains given below trace back to one sample, sequenced in a study of shared clonotypes between healthy human individuals. Cells designated naive CD8 were CD45RO-negative and were positively selected for CCR7, with terminally differentiated effector memory CD45RA+ cells excluded. The protocol was immunoSEQ multiplex PCR, while the TCRdb copy is restricted to in-frame clones and leaves out a portion. Here the sample spans about 820,000 clones, more than 85% being singletons. Sequencing was done on a sample of naive CD8+ T cells sorted from blood. These receptors were obtained from a man aged 25-45 years in good health.

This chain joins TRBV27 and TRBJ1-1; 7 bases line up with TRBD1. Germline CDR1 is MNHEY and CDR2 is SMNVEV (reference sequence). Trimming took 6 bases from V and 6 from J; bases not matched to a gene: 10. The CDR3 runs to 14 residues. In DNA, the CDR3 is TGTGCCAGCAGACTCGACAGGGCCGGGGCTGAAGCTTTCTTT. Protein product: CASRLDRAGAEAFF.

The chain carries TRBV2 and TRBJ2-7; unclear D gene. The CDR3 contains 13 residues. The germline CDR1 and CDR2 sequences are SNHLY and FYNNEI. Trimming cost V 6 bases and J 4 bases, with 13 bases left between them. Written as DNA, the CDR3 is TGTGCCAGCAGCGTGGGCCTTGGGTACGAGCAGTACTTC. It translates to CASSVGLGYEQYF.

The rearrangement uses TRBV7-9 and TRBJ1-2; D is uncertain. The germline CDR1 and CDR2 sequences are SEHNR and FQNEAQ (reference sequence). V lost 5 bases and J lost 4, with 11 bases in between. CDR3 size: 13 residues. The DNA of the CDR3 is TGTGCCAGCAGCCCTGGCGGGCGCTATGGCTACACCTTC. Its protein is CASSPGGRYGYTF.

This clone came up once. This chain joins TRBV7-6 and TRBJ1-2; D is ambiguous. Germline assignment: CDR1 SGHVS and CDR2 FNYEAQ. The V gene lost 5 bases and the J gene lost 6 bases, with 13 bases spanning the gap. The CDR3 spans 13 residues. The CDR3 protein is CASSPDNGHGYTF. CDR3 bases: TGTGCCAGCAGCCCTGACAACGGGCATGGCTACACCTTC.

The chain recombines TRBV5-1 with TRBJ2-7; D is tentatively TRBD1 or TRBD2 (5 bases each). This CDR3 has 14 residues. Germline values: CDR1 SGHRS, CDR2 YFSETQ. Between the trimmed V and J ends, which lost 2 bases and 3 bases, there was a span of 12 bases. In DNA form, the CDR3 reads TGCGCCAGCAGCTTTCGGGACCACTTCTACGAGCAGTACTTC. This encodes CASSFRDHFYEQYF.

The chain links TRBV14 to TRBJ2-7, with TRBD2 matching over 8 bases. CDR1 and CDR2 (germline): SGHDN, FVKESK. This CDR3 region has 16 residues. J gave up 3 bases and V 3 bases, and 10 bases lay outside the gene matches. This CDR3 reads CASSHLPGTSGYEQYF. For the CDR3, the DNA is TGTGCCAGCAGCCACCTGCCCGGGACTAGTGGCTACGAGCAGTACTTC.

About this clone itself: Other nucleotide sequences from this sample produce the same CDR3. J is TRBJ2-7 and V is TRBV9; 10 bases match TRBD2. Germline CDR1 is SGDLS and CDR2 is YYNGEE. J gave up 4 bases and V 0 bases, and 4 bases lay outside the gene matches. The CDR3 spans 15 residues. The CDR3 DNA is TGTGCCAGCAGCGTAGCCGCTAGCGGGAGTTACGAGCAGTACTTC. Translation gives CASSVAASGSYEQYF.

This rearrangement joins TRBV5-1 to TRBJ2-7; possibly TRBD2 for D (6 bases). The CDR3 extends over 14 amino acids. Between the trimmed V and J ends, which lost 7 bases and 2 bases, there was a span of 16 bases. From germline, CDR1 is SGHRS and CDR2 YFSETQ. CDR3: CASRYGGATYEQYF. In DNA, the CDR3 is TGCGCCAGCCGGTACGGCGGGGCTACCTACGAGCAGTACTTC.

In this sample, this clone turned up once. This chain joins TRBV7-8 and TRBJ2-1, with 12 positions matching TRBD2. Germline CDR1 reads SGHVS; CDR2 reads FQNEAQ. This CDR3 is built from 15 residues. V shed 6 bases, J shed 8 bases, and the junction held 8 bases outside the gene matches. CDR3 residues: CASRSTSGRIYEQFF. The CDR3 region has the DNA TGTGCCAGCAGGTCGACTAGCGGGAGAATTTATGAGCAGTTCTTC. The full variable domain, its missing parts supplied by reference TRBV7-8 and TRBJ2-1, is GAGVSQSPRYKVAKRGQDVALRCDPISGHVSLFWYQQALGQGPEFLTYFQNEAQLDKSGLPSDRFFAERPEGSVSTLKIQRTQQEDSAVYLCASRSTSGRIYEQFFGPGTRLTVL.

To note about this clone: An end of the junction differs from the germline gene, which may be a read error. The chain joins TRBV7-7 to TRBJ2-5; D is undetermined. The germline gives CDR1 SSHAT, CDR2 FNYEAQ (reference sequence). The CDR3 is 13 residues long. CDR3 residues: CASSLEGQRTQYF. The CDR3 nucleotides read TGTGCTAGCAGCTTAGAAGGCCAGCGGACCCAGTACTTC.

This clone was seen only once. This chain uses TRBV19 with TRBJ2-1; a weak D match, TRBD2 (6 bases). V lost 5 bases to trimming and J lost 3 bases, with 14 bases between them. Germline V lookup: CDR1 LNHDA, CDR2 SQIVND (reference sequence). The CDR3 contains 15 residues. DNA of the CDR3: TGTGCCAGTAGTCCCCGACTAGGGAGCTACAATGAGCAGTTCTTC. Amino acids: CASSPRLGSYNEQFF.

The chain uses TRBV10-3 and TRBJ2-1, with D possibly TRBD1 on 5 matching bases. V lost 10 bases and J lost 1, with 14 bases in between. From germline, CDR1 is ENHRY and CDR2 SYGVKD. This CDR3 is built from 14 residues. This chain's CDR3 is CATEGASSYNEQFF. The DNA of the CDR3 is TGTGCCACCGAAGGGGCTAGTTCCTACAATGAGCAGTTCTTC.

CDR3 in DNA: TGTGCCAGCAGCCAGGAGCAAGAGACCCAGTACTTC. Translating it yields CASSQEQETQYF. The V call is TRBV5-4, the J call TRBJ2-5, with D hard to call. Germline values: CDR1 SGHNT, CDR2 YYREEE (reference sequence). V lost 4 bases, J lost 2 bases, and 6 bases lay in between. The CDR3 covers 12 residues.

The chain joins TRBV5-1 to TRBJ1-1; possible D gene TRBD1, 5 bases. In germline, CDR1 is SGHRS, CDR2 YFSETQ. V lost 2 bases and J 8 bases, leaving 16 bases between the germline ends. The length of the CDR3 is 14 residues. The CDR3, as DNA: TGCGCCAGCAGCTTCCTCCAGGGTAAACCCGAAGCTTTCTTT. Protein: CASSFLQGKPEAFF.

The chain couples TRBV4-3 to TRBJ2-1, with 10 bases that match TRBD2. Germline trimming cut 3 bases from V and 6 bases from J; bases unmatched to any gene: 14. CDR1 is LGHNA and CDR2 is YSLEER in the germline V gene. The CDR3 spans 18 residues. Here the CDR3 DNA reads TGCGCCAGCAGCCATACCCTCGCAATAGCGGGAGGCGGCAATGAGCAGTTCTTC. This sequence encodes CASSHTLAIAGGGNEQFF.

This chain uses TRBV6-6 with TRBJ2-5; D gene uncertain. Trimming cost V 0 bases and J 5 bases, with 13 bases left between them. There are 15 residues in the CDR3. CDR1 MNHNY and CDR2 SVGAGI come from the germline V gene (reference sequence). CDR3 bases: TGTGCCAGCAGTTACTCGATGGGCTTTGGGGAGACCCAGTACTTC. Translation gives CASSYSMGFGETQYF.

J is TRBJ2-7 and V is TRBV25-1, with 9 positions matching TRBD1. Trimming cost V 7 bases and J 2 bases; bases outside gene matches: 6. Looked up from germline, CDR1 is MGHDK and CDR2 is SYGVNS. This CDR3 has 14 residues. The CDR3 is CASNHRDRAYEQYF. DNA for the CDR3: TGTGCCAGCAATCACCGGGACAGGGCCTACGAGCAGTACTTC.

J is TRBJ2-5 and V is TRBV9; 10 bases fit TRBD1. The CDR3 loop spans 15 amino acids. Per the germline V gene, CDR1 is SGDLS and CDR2 is YYNGEE. Trimming took 2 bases from V and 2 from J; bases not matched to a gene: 3. CDR3 sequence: CASSVLDRGQETQYF. In DNA, the CDR3 is TGTGCCAGCAGCGTCCTGGACAGGGGGCAAGAGACCCAGTACTTC.

This clone was counted once. The V and J genes are TRBV29-1 and TRBJ2-1; D not resolved. CDR3 length: 12 amino acids. Trimming left V 1 base short and J 8 bases short, with 9 bases between. The V gene's germline CDR1 is SQVTM and CDR2 ANQGSEA. CDR3 nucleotide sequence: TGCAGCGTTGAAGGCCAGGTGGATGAGCAGTTCTTC. Encoded protein: CSVEGQVDEQFF.